Following are 12 T cell receptor beta chains from one sample sequenced in a study of breast tumors, draining lymph nodes, adjacent tissues. Each CDR3 protein is one row after TCRdb ran MiXCR on the multiplex PCR reads. This table holds more than 80,000 distinct CDR3 sequences, more than 25% found once. Samples came from axillary lymph nodes draining the breast cancer. The sample taken for sequencing was axillary lymph node tissue. All receptors derive from a female donor with breast cancer. Some clones in this sample may be carry-over from other donors' samples.

V usage is TRBV7-9 and J usage is TRBJ2-1, with D perhaps TRBD2 (5 bases). Per germline, CDR1 SEHNR and CDR2 FQNEAQ (reference sequence). Trimming pared 0 bases from V and 7 bases from J, leaving 19 bases between. CDR3 length equals 17 residues. This CDR3 reads CASSLATTGFAYNEQFF. CDR3 nucleotide sequence: TGTGCCAGCAGCTTAGCGACAACGGGATTTGCGTATAATGAGCAGTTCTTC.

There are many counts of this clonotype. The rearrangement links TRBV20-1 to TRBJ2-1; D assignment may be TRBD1 or TRBD2 (6 bases each). The V and J ends lost 1 base and 9 bases respectively, with 28 bases between them. The germline V gene has CDR1 DFQATT and CDR2 SNEGSKA (reference sequence). The length of the CDR3 is 18 residues. The CDR3 nucleotides are TGCAGTGCTAGAGGAGGTTTGTCGGGGGCGCCGGTCGTGAGTGAGCAGTTCTTC. Protein: CSARGGLSGAPVVSEQFF.

This clonotype came up many times. V usage is TRBV11-3 and J usage is TRBJ2-7; D gene unclear. Germline CDR1 is SGHNT and CDR2 is YENEEA. The CDR3 extends over 13 amino acids. V was cut by 4 bases and J by 3 bases, with 10 bases left in between. The CDR3, as DNA: TGTGCCAGCAGCTATGGATCAATCTACGAGCAGTACTTC. Translation: CASSYGSIYEQYF.

The gene calls are TRBV24-1 and TRBJ1-3; D possibly corresponds to TRBD1 (5 bases). The CDR3 is 15 residues long. Trimming shortened V by 4 bases and J by 0 bases, and 9 bases separated the two germline ends. The germline V gene has CDR1 KGHDR and CDR2 SFDVKD. This CDR3 is CATSEGTSSGNTIYF. The DNA for the CDR3 is TGTGCCACCAGTGAAGGGACTAGCTCTGGAAACACCATATATTTT.

This clonotype turned up a few times. The rearrangement links TRBV7-2 to TRBJ1-5; perhaps TRBD1 as D (6 bases). The V gene's germline CDR1 is SGHTA and CDR2 FQGNSA. The ends were cut back, 2 bases at V and 7 bases at J, with 15 bases in the middle. CDR3 length: 15 amino acids. CDR3 sequence (DNA): TGTGCCAGCAGCTTAACAGGGATCGCGGGCCAGCCCCAGCATTTT. It is translated as CASSLTGIAGQPQHF.

At least ten counts were recorded for this clonotype. J is TRBJ1-6 and V is TRBV3-1; no clear D gene. The CDR3 extends over 17 amino acids. Trimming stripped 0 bases from V and 10 bases from J, with 19 bases between. The V gene's germline CDR1 is LGHDT and CDR2 YNNKEL (reference sequence). CDR3 DNA: TGTGCCAGCAGCCAAGATTGGGCCTTTGGGGAGGACTCACCCCTCCACTTT. Its protein product is CASSQDWAFGEDSPLHF.

This clonotype was observed at least ten times. The chain links TRBV11-2 to TRBJ2-2; unclear D gene. V lost 3 bases and J 6 bases, leaving 5 bases between the germline ends. CDR1 SGHAT and CDR2 FQNNGV come from the germline V gene. This CDR3 contains 12 residues. CDR3 sequence reads: CASSFRAGELFF. As DNA, the CDR3 is TGTGCCAGCAGCTTTAGGGCCGGGGAGCTGTTTTTT. The complete variable domain, with remaining parts taken from reference TRBV11-2 and TRBJ2-2, reads EAGVAQSPRYKIIEKRQSVAFWCNPISGHATLYWYQQILGQGPKLLIQFQNNGVVDDSQLPKDRFSAERLKGVDSTLKIQPAKLEDSAVYLCASSFRAGELFFGEGSRLTVL.

This clonotype showed up many times. J is TRBJ2-3 and V is TRBV20-1; 13 bases fit TRBD2. There are 18 residues in the CDR3. The trim removed 0 bases at V and 2 bases at J, leaving 8 bases unmatched. From germline, CDR1 is DFQATT and CDR2 SNEGSKA (reference sequence). CDR3 nucleotides: TGCAGTGCTAGAGATGTGACTAGCGGGAGGCCGCCCACAGATACGCAGTATTTT. Protein sequence: CSARDVTSGRPPTDTQYF.

CDR3 protein: CASSGAANTGELFF. The DNA of the CDR3 is TGTGCCAGCAGCGGGGCAGCGAACACCGGGGAGCTGTTTTTT. The rearrangement links TRBV6-5 to TRBJ2-2, with D perhaps matching TRBD1 or TRBD2 (5 bases each). V gave up 6 bases and J gave up 0 bases, with 8 bases separating them. This CDR3 contains 14 residues. Germline-derived CDR1 and CDR2 are MNHEY and SVGAGI.

This clonotype was detected ten times or more. The chain is built from TRBV20-1 and TRBJ2-1; no clear D. Deletions cut 0 bases from V and 9 bases from J, with 9 bases between. The CDR3 has 12 residues. Germline CDR1 DFQATT, CDR2 SNEGSKA (reference sequence). In DNA, the CDR3 is TGCAGTGCTAGAGACTTGACTCTTGAGCAGTTCTTC. This gives the protein CSARDLTLEQFF.

This clonotype was detected many times. V is TRBV6-1 and J is TRBJ1-4, with 7 nucleotides matching TRBD1. The CDR3 runs to 15 residues. V lost 6 bases to trimming and J lost 5 bases; unmatched junction nucleotides: 9. From germline, CDR1 is MNHNS and CDR2 SASEGT. This CDR3 reads CASRGIGTANEKLFF. The DNA of the CDR3 is TGTGCCAGCAGGGGGATCGGGACAGCCAATGAAAAACTGTTTTTT.

This clonotype was seen at least ten times. The CDR3 loop is CASTRGQLYTDTQYF. DNA for the CDR3: TGTGCCAGCACAAGGGGACAGCTATACACAGATACGCAGTATTTT. This sequence joins TRBV12-3 or TRBV12-4 and TRBJ2-3; TRBD1 matches at 7 bases. The CDR3 is 15 residues long. Unmatched junction bases numbered 9, after V lost 7 bases and J lost 2 bases.